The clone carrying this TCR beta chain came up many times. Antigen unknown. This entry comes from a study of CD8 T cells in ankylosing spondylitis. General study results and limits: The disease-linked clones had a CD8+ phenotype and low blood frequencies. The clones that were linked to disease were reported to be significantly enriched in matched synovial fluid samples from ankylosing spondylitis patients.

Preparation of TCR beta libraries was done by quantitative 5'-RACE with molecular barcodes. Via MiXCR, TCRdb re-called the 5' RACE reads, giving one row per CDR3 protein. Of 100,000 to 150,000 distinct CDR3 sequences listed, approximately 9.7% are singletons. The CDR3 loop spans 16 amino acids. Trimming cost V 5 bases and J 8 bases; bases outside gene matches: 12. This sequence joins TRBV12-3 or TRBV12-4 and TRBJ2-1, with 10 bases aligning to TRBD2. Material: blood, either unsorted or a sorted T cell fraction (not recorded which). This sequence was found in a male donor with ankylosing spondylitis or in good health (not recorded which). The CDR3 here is CASSLGLAPVGDEQFF. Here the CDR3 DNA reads TGTGCCAGCAGTCTGGGACTAGCGCCCGTGGGGGATGAGCAGTTCTTC.